The 27 T cell receptor beta chains in this list originate from one sample, sequenced in a study of blood T cell repertoires in COVID-19. The method was immunoSEQ multiplex PCR; TCRdb's version includes in-frame clones alone and lacks a portion of them. The table shows 250,000 to 300,000 clones, with about nine tenths occurring only once. Sequencing input: peripheral blood. All receptors come from a woman aged 25-40 years with COVID-19, enrolled during active disease.

This chain uses TRBV7-2 with TRBJ2-3, with TRBD2 as a possible D gene (6 bases). The CDR3 loop spans 16 amino acids. Trimming shortened V by 2 bases and J by 0 bases, and 12 bases separated the two germline ends. Germline V gene lookup returns CDR1 SGHTA and CDR2 FQGNSA. This chain's CDR3 is CASSLQGGMSTDTQYF. The CDR3 coding sequence is TGTGCCAGCAGCTTACAGGGCGGGATGAGCACAGATACGCAGTATTTT.

The chain has TRBV2 and TRBJ1-5; 7 bases align to TRBD1. The germline CDR1 and CDR2 sequences are SNHLY and FYNNEI. V lost 3 bases, J lost 9 bases, and 8 bases stayed unmatched. The CDR3 runs 14 residues. The CDR3 is CASSERAGGGPQHF. CDR3 sequence (DNA): TGTGCCAGCAGTGAGCGGGCAGGGGGAGGGCCCCAGCATTTT. The full variable domain, its missing parts supplied by reference TRBV2 and TRBJ1-5, is EPEVTQTPSHQVTQMGQEVILRCVPISNHLYFYWYRQILGQKVEFLVSFYNNEISEKSEIFDDQFSVERPDGSNFTLKIRSTKLEDSAMYFCASSERAGGGPQHFGDGTRLSIL.

This chain joins TRBV24-1 and TRBJ2-1; 8 bases agree with TRBD1. This CDR3 comprises 15 residues. The germline V gene encodes CDR1 KGHDR and CDR2 SFDVKD. V lost 3 bases, J lost 3 bases, and 3 bases stayed unmatched. CDR3 residues: CATSDPGQGYNEQFF. The CDR3, as DNA: TGTGCCACCAGTGATCCCGGACAGGGCTACAATGAGCAGTTCTTC.

The chain carries TRBV27 and TRBJ1-2, with 8 positions matching TRBD1. The germline CDR1 and CDR2 sequences are MNHEY and SMNVEV (reference sequence). The CDR3 extends over 16 amino acids. The trim removed 6 bases at V and 3 bases at J, leaving 12 bases unmatched. CDR3 nucleotide sequence: TGTGCCAGCAGCCGGGACAGGTTTCTTGGAGACTATGGCTACACCTTC. It translates to CASSRDRFLGDYGYTF.

The chain uses TRBV18 and TRBJ1-1; the D gene is possibly TRBD1 (6 bases). Germline V gene sequence: CDR1 KGHSH, CDR2 LQKENI. The V end was cut by 3 bases, the J end by 8 bases, with 16 bases between. The CDR3 loop spans 14 amino acids. The CDR3 spells CASSPLLEGGEAFF. CDR3 in DNA: TGTGCCAGCTCACCTCTTTTGGAGGGGGGGGAAGCTTTCTTT.

A word on this clone: Germline and junction disagree at one end, which may indicate a read error. This chain uses TRBV19 with TRBJ1-4, with D hard to call. CDR3 size: 17 residues. Germline lookup yields CDR1 LNHDA and CDR2 SQIVND (reference sequence). The CDR3 region is CASSTSPNAAANGKLFF. DNA for the CDR3: TGTGCCAGTAGTACTTCCCCCAACGCTGCGGCGAATGGAAAACTGTTTTTT.

The rearrangement uses TRBV11-1 and TRBJ1-2; the match to TRBD1 covers 7 bases. The V and J ends lost 5 bases and 3 bases, in that order; junction bases with no gene match: 3. The V gene's germline CDR1 is SGHAT and CDR2 FQDESV (reference sequence). This CDR3 is built from 13 residues. CDR3 sequence: CASSQQGYYGYTF. In DNA, the CDR3 is TGTGCCAGCAGCCAACAGGGGTACTATGGCTACACCTTC.

This clone is a singleton in its sample. This sequence joins TRBV7-9 and TRBJ2-1; TRBD2 matches 7 bases. The CDR3 has 13 residues. CDR1 and CDR2 from the germline V gene are SEHNR and FQNEAQ (reference sequence). V dropped 4 bases and J dropped 9; count of bases not matched to a gene: 6. The CDR3, as DNA: TGTGCCAGCAGCTCACCGACTAGCCCTGAGCAGTTCTTC. Translated: CASSSPTSPEQFF. Filled out from reference TRBV7-9 and TRBJ2-1, the complete variable domain reads DTGVSQNPRHKITKRGQNVTFRCDPISEHNRLYWYRQTLGQGPEFLTYFQNEAQLEKSRLLSDRFSAERPKGSFSTLEIQRTEQGDSAMYLCASSSPTSPEQFFGPGTRLTVL.

The rearrangement links TRBV6-2 or TRBV6-3 to TRBJ2-7; no reliable D call. The CDR3 loop spans 12 amino acids. Germline CDR1 MNHEY, CDR2 SVGEGT. V was shortened by 5 bases and J by 3 bases, with 8 bases between the two germline ends. CDR3 residues: CASSPRGYEQYF. CDR3 coding DNA: TGTGCCAGCAGTCCGCGAGGCTACGAGCAGTACTTC.

The chain joins TRBV5-4 to TRBJ1-2, with a tentative D call TRBD1 (5 bases). With 5 bases removed from V and 7 bases from J, the gap between germline ends came to 15 bases. The CDR3 is 13 amino acids. In germline, CDR1 is SGHNT, CDR2 YYREEE (reference sequence). CDR3 in amino acids: CASSVGGRVGYTF. As DNA, the CDR3 is TGTGCCAGCAGTGTGGGGGGAAGGGTTGGCTACACCTTC.

This chain connects TRBV7-8 to TRBJ1-2; 7 nucleotides align to TRBD1. From germline, CDR1 is SGHVS and CDR2 FQNEAQ. With V trimmed by 3 bases and J by 4 bases, 8 bases remained unmatched. This CDR3 comprises 15 residues. CDR3 in DNA: TGTGCCAGCAGCTTCTCGCTGGGACAGATCTATGGCTACACCTTC. Its protein is CASSFSLGQIYGYTF.

The chain couples TRBV5-4 to TRBJ2-2, with 10 bases aligning to TRBD2. This CDR3 has 16 amino acids. V lost 0 bases, J lost 6 bases, and 5 bases stayed unmatched. The V gene's germline CDR1 is SGHNT and CDR2 YYREEE (reference sequence). Written as DNA, the CDR3 is TGTGCCAGCAGCTTGGCTAGCGGGAGAGGGGCCGGGGAGCTGTTTTTT. This gives the protein CASSLASGRGAGELFF.

A single count supports this clone. The V gene is TRBV6-5, the J gene TRBJ1-4, with TRBD1 matching over 11 bases. This CDR3 spans 13 amino acids. J gave up 7 bases and V 7 bases, and 2 bases lay outside the gene matches. Germline V gives CDR1 MNHEY, CDR2 SVGAGI. In DNA form, the CDR3 reads TGTGCCAGCATGGACAGGGGGCTTGAAAAACTGTTTTTT. This encodes CASMDRGLEKLFF.

V usage is TRBV30 and J usage is TRBJ2-7; a possible D gene is TRBD2 (5 bases). The CDR3 covers 13 residues. Germline V CDR1 and CDR2: GTSNPN, SVGIG (reference sequence). V was clipped by 5 bases and J by 2 bases, with 13 bases between them. CDR3 loop: CAWEEGEAYEQYF. CDR3 coding DNA: TGTGCCTGGGAAGAGGGAGAAGCCTACGAGCAGTACTTC.

V and J are TRBV10-1 and TRBJ1-1, with 7 bases that match TRBD1. With 4 bases clipped from V and 1 base from J, the junction kept 0 bases outside the gene matches. The CDR3 spans 13 residues. Germline V lookup: CDR1 WNHNN, CDR2 SYGVQD (reference sequence). The CDR3 DNA is TGCGCCAGCAGTGGACAGGGGAACACTGAAGCTTTCTTT. This gives the protein CASSGQGNTEAFF.

V usage is TRBV28 and J usage is TRBJ1-4; tentatively, D is TRBD1 (5 bases). Germline CDR1 reads MDHEN; CDR2 reads SYDVKM. Trimming took off 8 bases at V and 0 bases at J, with 22 bases between the two ends. CDR3 size: 18 residues. The CDR3 DNA follows: TGTGCCAGCTCCTTCACGATGGGCAGGGTGGCAACTAATGAAAAACTGTTTTTT. Amino acids: CASSFTMGRVATNEKLFF. The full variable domain, its missing parts supplied by reference TRBV28 and TRBJ1-4, is DVKVTQSSRYLVKRTGEKVFLECVQDMDHENMFWYRQDPGLGLRLIYFSYDVKMKEKGDIPEGYSVSREKKERFSLILESASTNQTSMYLCASSFTMGRVATNEKLFFGSGTQLSVL.

A single count supports this clone. The rearrangement links TRBV6-5 to TRBJ1-6; D might be TRBD1 (6 bases). Germline CDR1 MNHEY, CDR2 SVGAGI. This CDR3 spans 15 amino acids. Trimming removed 2 bases at V and 7 bases at J, with 12 bases between. The CDR3 loop reads CASSYGGAQNSPLHF. The CDR3 bases are TGTGCCAGCAGTTACGGGGGGGCGCAGAATTCACCCCTCCACTTT.

The J gene is TRBJ2-7, the V gene TRBV27, with no clear D. Trimming took 3 bases from V and 1 from J, leaving 10 bases between them. The CDR3 consists of 14 residues. From germline, CDR1 is MNHEY and CDR2 SMNVEV (reference sequence). The CDR3 nucleotides are TGTGCCAGCAGTTTCGCAGGTCGGTCCTACGAGCAGTACTTC. This codes for CASSFAGRSYEQYF.

V is TRBV2 and J is TRBJ1-6, with D maybe TRBD1 (5 bases). Germline values: CDR1 SNHLY, CDR2 FYNNEI. This CDR3 is built from 13 residues. The V end lost 4 bases, the J end lost 11 bases, and 12 bases lay between the germline ends. CDR3 coding DNA: TGTGCCAGCAGTGTTAGGGGAAGGCCACCCCTCCACTTT. This encodes CASSVRGRPPLHF.

This rearrangement joins TRBV3-1 (or the pseudogene TRBV3-2) to TRBJ2-1; TRBD2 matches at 11 bases. Germline V gives CDR1 LGHDT, CDR2 YNNKEL (reference sequence). V shed 3 bases and J 7 bases; nucleotides not matched to a gene: 8. This CDR3 contains 16 residues. This chain's CDR3 is CASSQSTSGRGNEQFF. CDR3 sequence (DNA): TGTGCCAGCAGCCAGTCCACTAGCGGGAGAGGGAATGAGCAGTTCTTC.

This clone was seen more than once but under ten times. CDR3 nucleotides: TGTGCCAGCAGCTCATCCGGGACTAGAAAGCGAAATGAGCAGTTCTTC. Protein product: CASSSSGTRKRNEQFF. This chain joins TRBV7-2 and TRBJ2-1; TRBD2 aligns across 8 bases. The CDR3 has 16 amino acids. The V gene end was trimmed by 4 bases and the J gene end by 7 bases; junction bases not matched to a gene: 12. Germline V gene sequence: CDR1 SGHTA, CDR2 FQGNSA.

The chain uses TRBV5-4 and TRBJ1-2, with TRBD1 as a possible D gene (5 bases). V lost 5 bases to trimming and J lost 4 bases, with 12 bases between them. The CDR3 has 13 amino acids. Germline CDR1 and CDR2: SGHNT and YYREEE (reference sequence). In nucleotides, the CDR3 is TGTGCCAGCAGTTTTCCCGACAGCTATGGCTACACCTTC. Translated: CASSFPDSYGYTF.

The chain couples TRBV7-9 to TRBJ2-7; D call uncertain. Per germline, CDR1 SEHNR and CDR2 FQNEAQ (reference sequence). Trimming removed 5 bases at V and 4 bases at J, with 12 bases between. CDR3 length equals 13 residues. CDR3 protein: CASSTPGTYEQYF. The CDR3 DNA sequence: TGTGCCAGCAGCACCCCCGGTACTTACGAGCAGTACTTC.

This clone was seen a single time. For the CDR3, the DNA is TGTGCCAGCAGCTCCCGACAGGGGGCGAACGAGCAGTACTTC. It encodes CASSSRQGANEQYF. V and J are TRBV13 and TRBJ2-7; TRBD1 matches 10 bases. Germline V gene sequence: CDR1 PRHDT, CDR2 FYEKMQ (reference sequence). Trimming cost V 4 bases and J 5 bases; bases outside gene matches: 5. This CDR3 is 14 amino acids long.

This chain connects TRBV6-5 to TRBJ2-7; the D gene is possibly TRBD1 (5 bases). Trimming shortened V by 6 bases and J by 1 base, and 13 bases separated the two germline ends. The CDR3 has 14 residues. The V gene's germline CDR1 is MNHEY and CDR2 SVGAGI. The CDR3: CASRMQGYSYEQYF. In DNA, the CDR3 is TGTGCCAGCAGAATGCAGGGCTATTCCTACGAGCAGTACTTC.

The chain couples TRBV7-6 to TRBJ2-7, with D uncertain. The germline V gene has CDR1 SGHVS and CDR2 FNYEAQ. This CDR3 is built from 13 residues. Deletions cut 2 bases from V and 1 base from J, with 6 bases between. In DNA, the CDR3 is TGTGCCAGCAGCTTAACCCTATCCTACGAGCAGTACTTC. It specifies CASSLTLSYEQYF.

The rearrangement links TRBV7-9 to TRBJ2-3; 12 bases line up with TRBD2. V was clipped by 4 bases and J by 6 bases; unmatched bases: 5. Germline-derived CDR1 and CDR2 are SEHNR and FQNEAQ (reference sequence). CDR3 size: 15 residues. CDR3 nucleotide sequence: TGTGCCAGCAGCTCGACTAGCGGGAGAATGGATACGCAGTATTTT. Its translation is CASSSTSGRMDTQYF.